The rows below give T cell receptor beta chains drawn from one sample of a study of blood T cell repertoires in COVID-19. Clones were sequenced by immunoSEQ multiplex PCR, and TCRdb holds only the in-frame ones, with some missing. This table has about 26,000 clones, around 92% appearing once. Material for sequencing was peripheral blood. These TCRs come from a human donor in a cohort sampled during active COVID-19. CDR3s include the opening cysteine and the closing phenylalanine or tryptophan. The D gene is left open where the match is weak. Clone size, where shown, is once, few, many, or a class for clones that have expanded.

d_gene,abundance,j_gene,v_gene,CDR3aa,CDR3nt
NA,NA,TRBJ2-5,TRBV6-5,CASTGRTRETQYF,TGTGCCAGCACAGGGCGCACGCGGGAGACCCAGTACTTC
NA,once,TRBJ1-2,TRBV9,CASSPNNRQVYGYTF,TGTGCCAGCAGCCCCAATAACCGACAGGTCTATGGCTACACCTTC
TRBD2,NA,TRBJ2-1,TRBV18,CASHLAGGHYNEQFF,TGTGCCAGCCATCTAGCGGGGGGTCACTACAATGAGCAGTTCTTC
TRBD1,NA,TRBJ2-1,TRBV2,CASSEMGQGYNEQFF,TGTGCCAGCAGTGAGATGGGACAGGGTTACAATGAGCAGTTCTTC
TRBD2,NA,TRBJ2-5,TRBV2,CASSEGLAGGPGSETQYF,TGTGCCAGCAGTGAAGGGCTAGCGGGGGGGCCTGGGTCTGAGACCCAGTACTTC
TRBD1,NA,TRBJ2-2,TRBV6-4,CASSDWTGEGTGELFF,TGTGCCAGCAGTGACTGGACAGGGGAAGGCACCGGGGAGCTGTTTTTT
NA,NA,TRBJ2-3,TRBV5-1,CASSFLTSKGGTDTQYF,TGCGCCAGCAGCTTTCTAACCTCTAAGGGGGGCACAGATACGCAGTATTTT
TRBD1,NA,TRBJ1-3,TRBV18,CASSLPGQGSGNTIYF,TGTGCCAGCTCACTCCCGGGACAGGGCTCTGGAAACACCATATATTTT
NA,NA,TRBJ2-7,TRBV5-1,CASSRGAVTYEQYF,TGCGCCAGCAGCCGGGGGGCAGTAACCTACGAGCAGTACTTC
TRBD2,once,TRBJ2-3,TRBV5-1,CASKRTSGATDTQYF,TGCGCCAGCAAAAGGACTAGCGGGGCCACAGATACGCAGTATTTT
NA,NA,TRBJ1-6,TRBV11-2,CASSPRGGAPTGNSPLHF,TGTGCCAGCAGCCCTCGAGGGGGGGCCCCGACGGGTAATTCACCCCTCCACTTT
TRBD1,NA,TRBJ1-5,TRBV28,CASSGQTNQPQHF,TGTGCCAGCTCGGGACAGACAAATCAGCCCCAGCATTTT
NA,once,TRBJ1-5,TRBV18,CASSPPGGGQSNQPQHF,TGTGCCAGCTCACCACCGGGGGGAGGGCAAAGCAATCAGCCCCAGCATTTT
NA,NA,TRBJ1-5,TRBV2,CASSVGLINQPQHF,TGTGCCAGCAGTGTCGGACTGATTAATCAGCCCCAGCATTTT
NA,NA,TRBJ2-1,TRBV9,CASSIYTGTYNEQFF,TGTGCCAGCAGCATTTACACAGGGACCTACAATGAGCAGTTCTTC
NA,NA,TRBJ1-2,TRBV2,CASSPDSNYGYTF,TGTGCCAGCAGCCCCGACAGTAACTATGGCTACACCTTC
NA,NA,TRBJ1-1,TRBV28,CASSLLNTEAFF,TGTGCCAGCAGCCTTTTAAACACTGAAGCTTTCTTT
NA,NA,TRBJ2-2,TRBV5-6,CASEAPWGRLSNTGELFF,TGTGCCTCCGAAGCACCCTGGGGGAGGCTGTCGAACACCGGGGAGCTGTTTTTT
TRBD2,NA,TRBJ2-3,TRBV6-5,CASSYSMSGGADTQYF,TGTGCCAGCAGTTACTCTATGAGCGGGGGAGCAGATACGCAGTATTTT
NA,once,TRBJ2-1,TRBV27,CASSTTGSSYNEQFF,TGTGCCAGCAGCACCACAGGGAGCTCCTACAATGAGCAGTTCTTC
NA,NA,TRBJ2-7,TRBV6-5,CASSHRERASEQYF,TGTGCCAGCAGTCACAGGGAGAGGGCAAGCGAGCAGTACTTC
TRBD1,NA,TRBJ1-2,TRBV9,CASSALYPGQGYGYTF,TGTGCCAGCAGCGCCCTATACCCGGGACAGGGGTATGGCTACACCTTC
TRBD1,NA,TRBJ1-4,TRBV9,CASSVAGGAKEKLFF,TGTGCCAGCAGCGTAGCAGGGGGCGCAAAAGAAAAACTGTTTTTT
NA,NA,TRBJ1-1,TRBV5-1,CASSLEQNTEAFF,TGCGCCAGCAGCTTGGAACAAAACACTGAAGCTTTCTTT
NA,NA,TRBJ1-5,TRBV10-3,CAISESANSTPQHF,TGTGCCATCAGTGAGTCGGCCAACAGTACTCCCCAGCATTTT
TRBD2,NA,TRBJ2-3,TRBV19,CASTATSGASTDTQYF,TGTGCCAGTACCGCGACTAGCGGTGCTAGCACAGATACGCAGTATTTT
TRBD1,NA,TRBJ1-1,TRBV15,CATSRGSRTGGEGTEAFF,TGTGCCACCAGCAGAGGCTCGCGGACAGGGGGCGAGGGCACTGAAGCTTTCTTT
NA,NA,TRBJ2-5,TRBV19,CASSGTPGETQYF,TGTGCCAGTAGTGGGACTCCAGGGGAGACCCAGTACTTC
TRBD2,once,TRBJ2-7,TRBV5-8,CATNRGGALAYEQYF,TGTGCCACCAACCGCGGGGGGGCTCTCGCCTACGAGCAGTACTTC
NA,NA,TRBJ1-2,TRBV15,CATSREPQRARNYGYTF,TGTGCCACCAGCAGAGAACCCCAGAGGGCGCGAAACTATGGCTACACCTTC
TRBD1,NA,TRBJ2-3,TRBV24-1,CATSDGGQAGKGSPDTQYF,TGTGCCACCAGTGATGGGGGACAGGCCGGGAAAGGGTCCCCAGATACGCAGTATTTT
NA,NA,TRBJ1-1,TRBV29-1,CSAEQGAEAFF,TGCAGCGCCGAACAGGGAGCCGAAGCTTTCTTT
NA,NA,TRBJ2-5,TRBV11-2,CASSQGSGRETQYF,TGTGCCAGCAGCCAGGGGTCGGGGCGGGAGACCCAGTACTTC
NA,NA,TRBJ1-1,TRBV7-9,CASSLGAGLNTEAFF,TGTGCCAGCAGCTTAGGAGCGGGACTCAACACTGAAGCTTTCTTT
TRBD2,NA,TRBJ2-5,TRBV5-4,CASSRGTSGEETQYF,TGTGCCAGCAGCCGGGGGACTAGCGGGGAAGAGACCCAGTACTTC
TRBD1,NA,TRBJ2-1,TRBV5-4,CASSLGGDSTLGQFF,TGTGCCAGCAGCTTGGGTGGGGACAGCACCCTTGGGCAGTTCTTC
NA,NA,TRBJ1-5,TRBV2,CASSAAGNQPQHF,TGTGCCAGCAGTGCCGCGGGAAATCAGCCCCAGCATTTT
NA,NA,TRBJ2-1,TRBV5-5,CASSLGGSSYNEQFF,TGTGCCAGCAGCTTGGGAGGGAGCTCCTACAATGAGCAGTTCTTC
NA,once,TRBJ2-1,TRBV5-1,CASSLGTGGVDEQFF,TGCGCCAGCAGCCTGGGGACTGGCGGGGTGGATGAGCAGTTCTTC
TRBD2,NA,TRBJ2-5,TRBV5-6,CASSPGLAGLETQYF,TGTGCCAGCAGCCCGGGGCTAGCGGGTTTGGAGACCCAGTACTTC